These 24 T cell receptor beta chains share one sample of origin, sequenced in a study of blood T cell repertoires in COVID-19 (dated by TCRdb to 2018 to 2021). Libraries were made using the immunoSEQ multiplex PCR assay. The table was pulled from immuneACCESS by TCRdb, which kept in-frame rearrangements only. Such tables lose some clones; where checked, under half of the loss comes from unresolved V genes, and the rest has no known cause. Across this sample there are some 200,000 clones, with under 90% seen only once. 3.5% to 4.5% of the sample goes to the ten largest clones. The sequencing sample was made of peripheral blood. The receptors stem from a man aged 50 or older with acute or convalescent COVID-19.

CDR3 sequence (DNA): TGTGCCAGCGGGCAGGGCAGGGAGACCCAGTACTTC. Translated: CASGQGRETQYF. The genes are TRBV7-9 and TRBJ2-5; D possibly corresponds to TRBD1 (5 bases). Germline CDR1 is SEHNR and CDR2 is FQNEAQ (reference sequence). The germline V and J ends were trimmed by 8 bases and 5 bases, with 12 bases remaining between them. The CDR3 spans 12 residues.

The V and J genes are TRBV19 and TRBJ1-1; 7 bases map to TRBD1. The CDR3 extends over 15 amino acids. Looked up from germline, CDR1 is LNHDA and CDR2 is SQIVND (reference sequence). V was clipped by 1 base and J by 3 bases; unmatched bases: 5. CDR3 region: CASSIGHRGYTEAFF. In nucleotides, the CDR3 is TGTGCCAGTAGTATAGGTCACAGGGGATACACTGAAGCTTTCTTT.

The CDR3 reads CASRGTGHNSPLHF. DNA of the CDR3: TGTGCCAGCAGAGGGACAGGGCATAATTCACCCCTCCACTTT. The chain recombines TRBV7-9 with TRBJ1-6; 9 bases map to TRBD1. J was trimmed by 5 bases and V by 6 bases; bases with no gene match: 2. Germline CDR1 is SEHNR and CDR2 is FQNEAQ (reference sequence). The CDR3 totals 14 residues.

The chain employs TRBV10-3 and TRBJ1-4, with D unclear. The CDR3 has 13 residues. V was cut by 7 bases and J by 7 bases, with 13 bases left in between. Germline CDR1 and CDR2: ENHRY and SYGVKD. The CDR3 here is CAITRDPGEKLFF. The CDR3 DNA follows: TGTGCCATCACCCGCGACCCAGGTGAAAAACTGTTTTTT.

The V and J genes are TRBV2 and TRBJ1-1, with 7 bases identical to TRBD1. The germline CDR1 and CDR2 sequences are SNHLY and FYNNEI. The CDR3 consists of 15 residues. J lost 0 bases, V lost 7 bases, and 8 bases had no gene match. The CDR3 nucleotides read TGTGCCAGCAATAGACAGGGCGGTATGAACACTGAAGCTTTCTTT. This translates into CASNRQGGMNTEAFF.

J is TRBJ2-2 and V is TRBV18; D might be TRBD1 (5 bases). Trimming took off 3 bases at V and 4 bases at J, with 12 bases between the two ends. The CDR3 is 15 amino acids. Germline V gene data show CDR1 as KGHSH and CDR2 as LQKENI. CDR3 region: CASSPGLGATGELFF. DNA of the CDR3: TGTGCCAGCTCACCGGGGCTTGGGGCCACCGGGGAGCTGTTTTTT.

The CDR3 is CASSPGTGGPKNIQYF. Written as DNA, the CDR3 is TGTGCCAGCAGCCCCGGGACAGGGGGACCCAAAAACATTCAGTACTTC. The gene calls are TRBV11-2 and TRBJ2-4, with 11 bases fitting TRBD1. Germline assignment: CDR1 SGHAT and CDR2 FQNNGV. The CDR3 runs to 16 residues. Trimming removed 5 bases from V and 2 bases from J; junction bases left unmatched: 5.

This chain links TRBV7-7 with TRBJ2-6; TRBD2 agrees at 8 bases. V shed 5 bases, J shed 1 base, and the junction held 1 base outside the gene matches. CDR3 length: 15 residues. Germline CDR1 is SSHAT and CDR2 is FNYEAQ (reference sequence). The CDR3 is CASSGGGSGANVLTF. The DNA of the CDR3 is TGTGCCAGCAGCGGCGGGGGGTCTGGGGCCAACGTCCTGACTTTC.

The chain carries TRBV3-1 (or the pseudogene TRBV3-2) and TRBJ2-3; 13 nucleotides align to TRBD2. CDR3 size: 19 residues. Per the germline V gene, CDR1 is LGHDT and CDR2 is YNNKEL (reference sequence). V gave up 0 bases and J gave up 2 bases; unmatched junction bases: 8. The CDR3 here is CASSQDSTSGGAPTDTQYF. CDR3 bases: TGTGCCAGCAGCCAAGATTCAACTAGCGGGGGGGCCCCCACAGATACGCAGTATTTT.

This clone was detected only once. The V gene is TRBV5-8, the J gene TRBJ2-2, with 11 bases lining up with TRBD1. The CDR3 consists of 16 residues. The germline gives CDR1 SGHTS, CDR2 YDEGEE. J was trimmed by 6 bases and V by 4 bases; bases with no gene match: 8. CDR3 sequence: CASSTGQGVYSGELFF. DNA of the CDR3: TGTGCCAGCAGCACGGGACAGGGGGTTTATTCCGGGGAGCTGTTTTTT.

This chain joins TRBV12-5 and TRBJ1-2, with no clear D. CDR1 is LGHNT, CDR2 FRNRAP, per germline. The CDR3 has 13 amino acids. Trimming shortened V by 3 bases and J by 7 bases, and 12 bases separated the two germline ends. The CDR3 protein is CASGFPPRGGYTF. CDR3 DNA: TGTGCTAGTGGTTTTCCCCCCCGGGGTGGCTACACCTTC.

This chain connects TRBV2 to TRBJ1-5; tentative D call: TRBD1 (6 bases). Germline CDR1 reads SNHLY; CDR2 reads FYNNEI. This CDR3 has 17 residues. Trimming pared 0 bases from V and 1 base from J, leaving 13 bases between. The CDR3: CASSEAGTGISNQPQHF. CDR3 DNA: TGTGCCAGCAGTGAAGCAGGAACAGGGATAAGCAATCAGCCCCAGCATTTT.

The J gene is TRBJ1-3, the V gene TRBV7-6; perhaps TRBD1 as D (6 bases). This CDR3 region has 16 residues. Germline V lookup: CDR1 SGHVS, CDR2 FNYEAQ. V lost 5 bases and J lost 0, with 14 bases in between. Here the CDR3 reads CASSAWTASSGNTIYF. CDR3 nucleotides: TGTGCCAGCAGCGCCTGGACAGCCTCCTCTGGAAACACCATATATTTT.

CDR3 in amino acids: CASSPDPQGQGTYTGELFF. The CDR3 nucleotides are TGCGCCAGCAGCCCGGACCCCCAGGGACAGGGAACGTACACCGGGGAGCTGTTTTTT. This sequence joins TRBV5-1 and TRBJ2-2; the match to TRBD1 covers 9 bases. Germline CDR1 SGHRS, CDR2 YFSETQ. Trimming at V came to 4 bases and at J to 3 bases, leaving 16 bases not matched to a gene. CDR3 length equals 19 residues.

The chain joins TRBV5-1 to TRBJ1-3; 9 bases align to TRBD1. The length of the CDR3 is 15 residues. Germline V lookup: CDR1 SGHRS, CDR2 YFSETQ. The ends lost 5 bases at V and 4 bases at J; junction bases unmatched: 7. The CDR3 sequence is CASRDGQGRGNTIYF. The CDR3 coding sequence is TGCGCCAGCAGAGACGGACAGGGGAGAGGAAACACCATATATTTT.

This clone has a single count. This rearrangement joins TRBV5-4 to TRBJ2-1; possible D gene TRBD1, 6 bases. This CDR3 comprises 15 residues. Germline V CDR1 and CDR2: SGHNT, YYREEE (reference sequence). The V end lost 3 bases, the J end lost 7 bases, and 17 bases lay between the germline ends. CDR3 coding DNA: TGTGCCAGCAGCTGGGACACCCGTAGGTTGAATGAGCAGTTCTTC. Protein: CASSWDTRRLNEQFF. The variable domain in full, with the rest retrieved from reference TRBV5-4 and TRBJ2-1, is ETGVTQSPTHLIKTRGQQVTLRCSSQSGHNTVSWYQQALGQGPQFIFQYYREEENGRGNFPPRFSGLQFPNYSSELNVNALELDDSALYLCASSWDTRRLNEQFFGPGTRLTVL.

CDR3 DNA sequence: TGCAGCGTTGCAGGGCAGAACACTGAAGCTTTCTTT. It encodes CSVAGQNTEAFF. The chain combines TRBV29-1 with TRBJ1-1, with D perhaps TRBD1 (5 bases). Trimming cost V 4 bases and J 1 base, with 7 bases left between them. Germline CDR1 is SQVTM and CDR2 is ANQGSEA. The CDR3 totals 12 residues.

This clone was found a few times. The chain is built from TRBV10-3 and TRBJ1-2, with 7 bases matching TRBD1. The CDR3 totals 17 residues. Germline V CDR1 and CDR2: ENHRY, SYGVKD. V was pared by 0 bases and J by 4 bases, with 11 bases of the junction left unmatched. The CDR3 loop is CAISESPRGRSAYGYTF. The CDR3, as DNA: TGTGCCATCAGTGAGTCTCCTAGGGGGCGGTCAGCCTATGGCTACACCTTC.

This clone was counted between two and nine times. CDR3 sequence (DNA): TGTGCCACACAAAAGGACAGGGGCAACTATGGCTACACCTTC. Translation gives CATQKDRGNYGYTF. V and J are TRBV2 and TRBJ1-2; 9 positions match TRBD1. Germline V lookup: CDR1 SNHLY, CDR2 FYNNEI. This CDR3 is 14 amino acids long. The V and J ends lost 10 bases and 2 bases, in that order; junction bases with no gene match: 8.

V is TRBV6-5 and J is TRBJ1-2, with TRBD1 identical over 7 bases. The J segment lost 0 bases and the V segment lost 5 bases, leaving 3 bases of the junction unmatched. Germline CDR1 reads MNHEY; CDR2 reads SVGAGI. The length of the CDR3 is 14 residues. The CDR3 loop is CASSRDSSNYGYTF. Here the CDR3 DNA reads TGTGCCAGCAGTAGGGACAGCTCTAACTATGGCTACACCTTC.

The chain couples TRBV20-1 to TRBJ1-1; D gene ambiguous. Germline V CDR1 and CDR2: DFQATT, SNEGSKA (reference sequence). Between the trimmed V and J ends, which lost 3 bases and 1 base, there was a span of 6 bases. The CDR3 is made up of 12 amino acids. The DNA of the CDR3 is TGCAGTGCTAGTCCCTGGAACACTGAAGCTTTCTTT. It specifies CSASPWNTEAFF.

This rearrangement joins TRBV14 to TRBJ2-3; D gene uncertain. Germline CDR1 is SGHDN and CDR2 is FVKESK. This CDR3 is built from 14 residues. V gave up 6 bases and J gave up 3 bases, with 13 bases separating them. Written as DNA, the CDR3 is TGTGCCAGCAGTAATCAGGCTGCAACAGATACGCAGTATTTT. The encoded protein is CASSNQAATDTQYF.

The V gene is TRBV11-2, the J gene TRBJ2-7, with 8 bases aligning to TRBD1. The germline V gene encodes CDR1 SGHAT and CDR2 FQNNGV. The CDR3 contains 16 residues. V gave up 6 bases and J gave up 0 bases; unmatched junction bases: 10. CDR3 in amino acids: CASRPIDRGNSYEQYF. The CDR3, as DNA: TGTGCCAGCAGACCAATCGACAGGGGTAACTCCTACGAGCAGTACTTC. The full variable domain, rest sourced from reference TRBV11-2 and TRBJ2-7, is EAGVAQSPRYKIIEKRQSVAFWCNPISGHATLYWYQQILGQGPKLLIQFQNNGVVDDSQLPKDRFSAERLKGVDSTLKIQPAKLEDSAVYLCASRPIDRGNSYEQYFGPGTRLTVT.

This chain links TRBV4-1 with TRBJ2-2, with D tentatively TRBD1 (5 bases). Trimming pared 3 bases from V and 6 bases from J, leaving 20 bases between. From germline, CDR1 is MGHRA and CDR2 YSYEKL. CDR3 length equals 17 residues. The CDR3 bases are TGCGCCAGCAGCCAGGGCCGTCTGGGGCTAGGGTCCGGGGAGCTGTTTTTT. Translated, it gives CASSQGRLGLGSGELFF.